The 11 T cell receptor beta chains presented below share a single source sample, sequenced in a study of CD8 T cells in ankylosing spondylitis. One entry per CDR3 protein results from TCRdb running MiXCR on the 5' RACE reads. The repertoire holds some 250,000 distinct CDR3 sequences, with around 9.2% as singletons. Sequenced sample: blood, either unsorted or a sorted T cell fraction (not recorded which). Receptors originate from a male donor with ankylosing spondylitis or in good health (not recorded which).

This clonotype came up many times. The chain has TRBV6-1 and TRBJ2-7; D gene ambiguous. The germline V gene has CDR1 MNHNS and CDR2 SASEGT. Trimming pared 6 bases from V and 3 bases from J, leaving 9 bases between. The CDR3 sequence is 12 residues long. In DNA, the CDR3 is TGTGCCAGCAGATTGACGGACTACGAGCAGTACTTC. It codes for CASRLTDYEQYF.

Many counts were recorded for this clonotype. The J gene is TRBJ2-5, the V gene TRBV6-5; 12 nucleotides agree with TRBD2. The CDR3 contains 15 residues. CDR1 and CDR2 (germline): MNHEY, SVGAGI. The V gene end was trimmed by 4 bases and the J gene end by 2 bases; junction bases not matched to a gene: 2. The CDR3 bases are TGTGCCAGCAGTTCCACTAGCGGGGGGCAAGAGACCCAGTACTTC. Amino acids: CASSSTSGGQETQYF.

This clonotype occurred many times. The CDR3 DNA reads TGCAGTGCTAGAGATTATATCATAGCCAAAAACATTCAGTACTTC. This sequence encodes CSARDYIIAKNIQYF. V and J are TRBV20-1 and TRBJ2-4, with D uncertain. CDR1 DFQATT and CDR2 SNEGSKA come from the germline V gene (reference sequence). The CDR3 sequence is 15 residues long. Trimming removed 0 bases from V and 0 bases from J, with 9 bases in between.

This clonotype was seen ten or more times. The gene calls are TRBV11-2 and TRBJ1-3; the match to TRBD1 covers 7 bases. CDR1 and CDR2 (germline): SGHAT, FQNNGV. This CDR3 comprises 18 residues. Trimming took 2 bases from V and 4 from J; bases not matched to a gene: 14. The CDR3 nucleotides read TGTGCCAGCAGCTTAAGATGGGAGGGGGCTTGGAAAGGAAACACCATATATTTT. Translating gives CASSLRWEGAWKGNTIYF.

This chain's CDR3 is CASSMTGYPYYHEQFF. In nucleotides, the CDR3 is TGTGCCAGCAGCATGACAGGGTACCCCTATTACCATGAGCAGTTCTTC. The V gene is TRBV7-2, the J gene TRBJ2-1; 7 positions match TRBD1. Looked up from germline, CDR1 is SGHTA and CDR2 is FQGNSA. The V segment lost 5 bases and the J segment 8 bases; nucleotides outside the gene matches: 15. The CDR3 totals 16 residues.

The table lists this clonotype with many counts. The rearrangement uses TRBV20-1 and TRBJ2-1; 8 bases are shared with TRBD2. The CDR3 loop spans 15 amino acids. The V segment lost 0 bases and the J segment 5 bases; nucleotides outside the gene matches: 6. CDR1 is DFQATT, CDR2 SNEGSKA, per germline (reference sequence). CDR3 sequence (DNA): TGCAGTGCTAGAGAAACGGGAGGGCCCCACAATGAGCAGTTCTTC. Translation gives CSARETGGPHNEQFF.

This clonotype was observed at least ten times. For the CDR3, the DNA is TGTGCCAGCAGTGAATCCTCAGGGGTCCCAGGGGGCATTCAGTACTTC. Translation gives CASSESSGVPGGIQYF. The rearrangement uses TRBV6-4 and TRBJ2-4; 7 positions agree with TRBD1. From germline, CDR1 is MRHNA and CDR2 SNTAGT. CDR3 length: 16 residues. V gave up 3 bases and J gave up 9 bases; unmatched junction bases: 14.

About this clonotype: A much bigger clone sits one base away, suggesting this may be a read error. This chain connects TRBV6-1 to TRBJ1-5; D gene ambiguous. Germline CDR1 reads MNHNS; CDR2 reads SASEGT. Between the trimmed V and J ends, which lost 4 bases and 7 bases, there was a span of 14 bases. CDR3 length: 14 residues. In nucleotides, the CDR3 is TGTGCCAGCAGTGTGGATACAGAGGGCCAGCCCCAGCATTTT. It encodes CASSVDTEGQPQHF.

This clonotype was recorded at least ten times. V usage is TRBV9 and J usage is TRBJ2-7; TRBD1 might be the D (6 bases). The CDR3 totals 14 residues. Trimming took off 4 bases at V and 4 bases at J, with 15 bases between the two ends. Germline V gene lookup returns CDR1 SGDLS and CDR2 YYNGEE. The CDR3 nucleotides read TGTGCCAGCAGCCCTACAGGGATGGGTTACGAGCAGTACTTC. This gives the protein CASSPTGMGYEQYF. The variable domain in full, with the rest retrieved from reference TRBV9 and TRBJ2-7, is DSGVTQTPKHLITATGQRVTLRCSPRSGDLSVYWYQQSLDQGLQFLIQYYNGEERAKGNILERFSAQQFPDLHSELNLSSLELGDSALYFCASSPTGMGYEQYFGPGTRLTVT.

This clonotype was seen at least ten times. The chain is built from TRBV6-2 or TRBV6-3 and TRBJ2-7; D perhaps matches TRBD2 (6 bases). V lost 6 bases to trimming and J lost 3 bases, with 18 bases between them. Germline V gives CDR1 MNHEY, CDR2 SVGEGT. This CDR3 spans 15 amino acids. CDR3 region: CASRSGWEVDYEQYF. The CDR3 region has the DNA TGTGCCAGCAGATCAGGCTGGGAGGTGGACTACGAGCAGTACTTC.

This clonotype was seen at least ten times. The chain joins TRBV10-3 to TRBJ2-7, with D hard to call. Germline CDR1 and CDR2: ENHRY and SYGVKD. The CDR3 totals 11 residues. Trimming removed 3 bases at V and 4 bases at J, with 4 bases between. CDR3 sequence (DNA): TGTGCCATCAGTGAACAATACGAGCAGTACTTC. Translating gives CAISEQYEQYF.